This TCR beta chain was sequenced in a study of CD8 T cells in ankylosing spondylitis (dated by TCRdb to the late 2010s). In terms of the full investigation: The study set out to find disease-linked TCR variants by profiling T cell receptor beta repertoires in ankylosing spondylitis patients and healthy donors. The full study cohort was made up of 25 ankylosing spondylitis patients and about a hundred healthy donors. Peripheral blood was sampled, and synovial fluid was additionally collected from ankylosing spondylitis patients. General conclusions and limits of the study: A TCR beta motif of seven or eight highly homologous amino acid variants appeared characteristic of blood from ankylosing spondylitis patients. Significant enrichment of the disease-linked clones was reported in matched synovial fluid samples from ankylosing spondylitis patients. Some motif variants had previously been reported in the synovial fluid and blood of reactive arthritis patients, which suggests shared mechanisms of disease initiation. In peripheral blood, the disease-linked clones were found at relatively low frequencies and had a CD8+ phenotype.

As concerns this clonotype: The antigen this receptor binds is unknown. No base quality information exists; no much larger clone differs at one position.

The sample was run on an Illumina HiSeq 2500. TCR beta libraries were prepared by quantitative 5'-RACE with molecular barcodes. The authors processed their data as follows. To identify disease-linked TCR variants, a new computational method was used, one built on a probabilistic model of VDJ rearrangement. In-frame beta chains were kept once TCRdb had trimmed the public reads at Q25 with fastp and called clones with MiXCR. Here each entry gathers all rows of one CDR3 protein and keeps the most common genes and DNA. The V and J calls were determined by TCRdb, not by the authors. This sample has 250,000 or so distinct CDR3 sequences in its table, and 20% to 30% of those were observed once. 0.5% to 0.65% of the sample rests with the top ten. This TCR came from a male donor with ankylosing spondylitis or in good health (not recorded which). Sequencing input: blood, either unsorted or a sorted T cell fraction (not recorded which).

The CDR3 protein: CASSFRLNSLNTGELFF. The nucleotide sequence reads TGTGCCAGCAGCTTTAGGCTCAATTCTTTGAACACCGGGGAGCTGTTTTTT. The V and J genes are TRBV5-5 and TRBJ2-2; the D gene cannot be resolved reliably. The germline V gene (reference sequence) supplies CDR1 SGHKS and CDR2 YYEKEE. The CDR3 covers 17 residues, taking in both the cysteine and the phenylalanine. Only the CDR3 DNA is retained, 51 bases long and in frame from the first base. V is pared back by 2 bases and J by 1 base, with 15 bases lying between the germline termini.